This paragraph covers one T cell receptor beta chain sequence. All patients' tumors stained robustly positive for Merkel cell polyomavirus Large T antigen by immunohistochemistry. All patients were Caucasian, median age roughly 61, range about 45 to 77. Looked up from germline, CDR1 is SGHTA and CDR2 is FQGNSA. V dropped 1 base and J dropped 0; count of bases not matched to a gene: 7. CDR3 length equals 17 residues. Clones were read by immunoSEQ multiplex PCR, and TCRdb kept only the in-frame ones, dropping some. Among 20,000 to 25,000 clones listed, 70% to 90% were seen once. The data were taken from a study of tumor-infiltrating T cells and Merkel cell polyomavirus. Turning to the study itself: CD8+ T cells recognized the Merkel cell polyomavirus KLL epitope.

The V call is TRBV7-2, the J call TRBJ2-3; TRBD2 agrees at 7 bases. Sequenced: lymph node tissue. This clonotype originated in a man between 50 and 59 years old with Merkel cell carcinoma. CDR3 bases: TGTGCCAGCAGCTTAGAGATTGGCGGGGGTAGCACAGATACGCAGTATTTT. This translates into CASSLEIGGGSTDTQYF. Variable domain in full (rest from reference TRBV7-2 and TRBJ2-3): GAGVSQSPSNKVTEKGKDVELRCDPISGHTALYWYRQSLGQGLEFLIYFQGNSAPDKSGLPSDRFSAERTGGSVSTLTIQRTQQEDSAVYLCASSLEIGGGSTDTQYFGPGTRLTVL.